This T cell receptor (beta chain) stems from a study of cytomegalovirus exposure and HLA in healthy donors. Study-wide context: Clustering assigned 81% of the approximately 400 genotyped donors to the Caucasian-associated ancestry cluster.

The germline gives CDR1 SGHTA, CDR2 FQGNSA. V lost 1 base and J lost 4; bases outside the gene matches: 3. This CDR3 spans 14 amino acids. Primers: 60 Vbeta forward and 13 Jbeta reverse. The protocol was immunoSEQ multiplex PCR, while the TCRdb copy is restricted to in-frame clones and leaves out a portion. The top ten hold 1.8% of the sample, which has some 120,000 clones, roughly 77% seen once. The sequencing input was PBMCs. The chain links TRBV7-2 to TRBJ1-2; 7 bases agree with TRBD1. The receptor was derived from a young man in good health and CMV-seronegative. This CDR3 reads CASSLGTGLYGYTF. In DNA, the CDR3 is TGTGCCAGCAGCTTAGGGACAGGCCTCTATGGCTACACCTTC.